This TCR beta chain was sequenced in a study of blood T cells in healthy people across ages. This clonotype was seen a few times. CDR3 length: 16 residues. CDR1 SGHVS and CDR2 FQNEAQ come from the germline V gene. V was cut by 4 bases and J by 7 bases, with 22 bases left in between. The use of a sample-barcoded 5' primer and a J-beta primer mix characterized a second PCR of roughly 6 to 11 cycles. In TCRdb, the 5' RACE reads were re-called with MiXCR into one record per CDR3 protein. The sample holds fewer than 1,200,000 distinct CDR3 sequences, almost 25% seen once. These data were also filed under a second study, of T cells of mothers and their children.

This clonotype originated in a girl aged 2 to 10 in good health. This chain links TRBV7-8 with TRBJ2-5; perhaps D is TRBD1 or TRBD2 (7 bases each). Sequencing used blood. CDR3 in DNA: TGTGCCAGCAGCTCTCAGGGGGGGCCCTCGCCAGGGACCCAGTACTTC. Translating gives CASSSQGGPSPGTQYF.